What follows are 23 T cell receptor beta chains derived from one specimen sequenced in a study of lymphopenia after photon versus proton radiotherapy. Clones were read by immunoSEQ multiplex PCR, and TCRdb kept only the in-frame ones, dropping some. The sample includes roughly 76,000 clones, about nine tenths of them seen just once. The sequencing here drew on peripheral blood, taken from a patient treated with photon-based radiotherapy. These receptor sequences come from a woman aged 40 to 55 with cholangiocarcinoma.

This chain connects TRBV18 to TRBJ1-5; TRBD1 is a possible D gene (5 bases). Germline CDR1 is KGHSH and CDR2 is LQKENI. The CDR3 length is 15 residues. Trimming shortened V by 5 bases and J by 7 bases, and 18 bases separated the two germline ends. The CDR3 loop reads CASSGGRQGWQPQHF. CDR3 DNA sequence: TGTGCCAGCTCAGGTGGCCGCCAGGGCTGGCAGCCCCAGCATTTT.

This chain connects TRBV6-6 to TRBJ1-5; TRBD1 matches 9 bases. J was trimmed by 7 bases and V by 6 bases; bases with no gene match: 10. The V gene's germline CDR1 is MNHNY and CDR2 SVGAGI (reference sequence). This CDR3 region has 15 residues. The chain's CDR3 is CASRSRQGEWQPQHF. DNA for the CDR3: TGTGCCAGCAGGAGTAGACAGGGGGAGTGGCAGCCCCAGCATTTT.

The rearrangement uses TRBV27 and TRBJ1-1; TRBD1 matches at 9 bases. Germline V lookup: CDR1 MNHEY, CDR2 SMNVEV (reference sequence). CDR3 length: 15 residues. Unmatched junction bases numbered 6, after V lost 6 bases and J lost 1 base. CDR3 DNA: TGTGCCAGCAGCCAGCGGGGACAGGGGAACACTGAAGCTTTCTTT. This codes for CASSQRGQGNTEAFF.

The rearrangement links TRBV5-1 to TRBJ2-1; 7 bases map to TRBD2. Germline values: CDR1 SGHRS, CDR2 YFSETQ. This CDR3 region has 15 residues. The trim removed 0 bases at V and 5 bases at J, leaving 5 bases unmatched. CDR3 amino acids: CASSLEPSGHNEQFF. DNA of the CDR3: TGCGCCAGCAGCTTGGAACCTAGCGGACACAATGAGCAGTTCTTC. Full variable domain (rest looked up from reference TRBV5-1 and TRBJ2-1): KAGVTQTPRYLIKTRGQQVTLSCSPISGHRSVSWYQQTPGQGLQFLFEYFSETQRNKGNFPGRFSGRQFSNSRSEMNVSTLELGDSALYLCASSLEPSGHNEQFFGPGTRLTVL.

This clone was picked up one time. The gene calls are TRBV27 and TRBJ2-7; D unresolved. CDR1 and CDR2 from the germline V gene are MNHEY and SMNVEV (reference sequence). CDR3 length: 13 residues. V was trimmed by 5 bases and J by 3 bases, leaving 11 bases between them. CDR3 bases: TGTGCCAGCAGTCGATCCCAGGTCTACGAGCAGTACTTC. Translation gives CASSRSQVYEQYF.

This chain uses TRBV5-1 with TRBJ2-7; 11 bases fit TRBD1. CDR3 size: 16 residues. Unmatched junction bases numbered 7, after V lost 2 bases and J lost 3 bases. Germline lookup yields CDR1 SGHRS and CDR2 YFSETQ. The CDR3 loop is CASSLGTGGIIYEQYF. The DNA of the CDR3 is TGCGCCAGCAGCTTAGGGACAGGGGGGATAATCTACGAGCAGTACTTC.

The chain links TRBV11-2 to TRBJ1-1; D not certain. The CDR3 sequence is 13 residues long. Germline-derived CDR1 and CDR2 are SGHAT and FQNNGV. Trimming removed 2 bases at V and 1 base at J, with 5 bases between. CDR3 sequence reads: CASSLSSNTEAFF. CDR3 sequence (DNA): TGTGCCAGCAGCTTATCCTCGAACACTGAAGCTTTCTTT.

The chain joins TRBV19 to TRBJ2-1; no clear D. CDR1 is LNHDA and CDR2 is SQIVND in the germline V gene (reference sequence). V dropped 2 bases and J dropped 10 bases, with 6 bases sitting between them. The CDR3 runs to 11 residues. CDR3 sequence (DNA): TGTGCCAGTAGTATAAGTGGGGAGCAGTTCTTC. It yields the protein CASSISGEQFF.

The chain couples TRBV9 to TRBJ2-2; D unclear. The CDR3 has 17 amino acids. Trimming removed 0 bases at V and 0 bases at J, with 12 bases between. Germline lookup yields CDR1 SGDLS and CDR2 YYNGEE. In nucleotides, the CDR3 is TGTGCCAGCAGCGTAGATGAGGCTCACGCGAACACCGGGGAGCTGTTTTTT. This gives the protein CASSVDEAHANTGELFF.

The chain couples TRBV19 to TRBJ1-3, with D unclear. There are 14 residues in the CDR3. Germline values: CDR1 LNHDA, CDR2 SQIVND (reference sequence). V was cut by 3 bases and J by 4 bases, with 10 bases left in between. The CDR3 protein is CASSIEGIGNTIYF. The DNA of the CDR3 is TGTGCCAGTAGTATCGAAGGGATCGGAAACACCATATATTTT. The variable domain in full, completed from reference TRBV19 and TRBJ1-3, reads DGGITQSPKYLFRKEGQNVTLSCEQNLNHDAMYWYRQDPGQGLRLIYYSQIVNDFQKGDIAEGYSVSREKKESFPLTVTSAQKNPTAFYLCASSIEGIGNTIYFGEGSWLTVV.

The chain recombines TRBV7-8 with TRBJ1-2; 7 bases are a match to TRBD1. The V segment lost 4 bases and the J segment 5 bases; nucleotides outside the gene matches: 10. Germline values: CDR1 SGHVS, CDR2 FQNEAQ. The CDR3 loop spans 15 amino acids. This chain's CDR3 is CASSSKPSGGYGYTF. As DNA, the CDR3 is TGTGCCAGCAGCTCAAAGCCTTCAGGGGGATATGGCTACACCTTC.

The chain links TRBV5-6 to TRBJ2-2; weak D call: TRBD1 (5 bases). This CDR3 region has 15 residues. Trimming pared 3 bases from V and 4 bases from J, leaving 13 bases between. Germline CDR1 SGHDT, CDR2 YYEEEE. The CDR3 DNA is TGTGCCAGCAGCTCCCTGGGGCCGACCACCGGGGAGCTGTTTTTT. Amino acid sequence: CASSSLGPTTGELFF.

The J gene is TRBJ1-3, the V gene TRBV25-1; a possible D gene is TRBD1 (5 bases). The CDR3 length is 14 residues. CDR1 MGHDK and CDR2 SYGVNS come from the germline V gene. The V gene lost 1 base and the J gene lost 7 bases, with 11 bases spanning the gap. The chain's CDR3 is CASSEWPGWNTIYF. The CDR3 DNA reads as TGTGCCAGCAGTGAATGGCCAGGGTGGAACACCATATATTTT.

In this sample, this clone turned up once. The V gene is TRBV5-4, the J gene TRBJ2-5; D not resolved. The CDR3 contains 18 residues. V was shortened by 2 bases and J by 4 bases, with 24 bases between the two germline ends. Germline assignment: CDR1 SGHNT and CDR2 YYREEE (reference sequence). CDR3 nucleotide sequence: TGTGCCAGCAGCTTAAGCTTTTCTCTCCCGTTCACGTCAGAGACCCAGTACTTC. Translating it yields CASSLSFSLPFTSETQYF.

Only one count was recorded for this clone. The V and J genes are TRBV5-1 and TRBJ1-2, with D tentatively TRBD1 (6 bases). V was trimmed by 0 bases and J by 1 base, leaving 10 bases between them. The CDR3 consists of 15 residues. Germline V gives CDR1 SGHRS, CDR2 YFSETQ. The CDR3 bases are TGCGCCAGCAGCTTGGCCGGAGGGGGTAACTATGGCTACACCTTC. Translation gives CASSLAGGGNYGYTF. Looking up the rest from reference TRBV5-1 and TRBJ1-2 gives the full variable domain: KAGVTQTPRYLIKTRGQQVTLSCSPISGHRSVSWYQQTPGQGLQFLFEYFSETQRNKGNFPGRFSGRQFSNSRSEMNVSTLELGDSALYLCASSLAGGGNYGYTFGSGTRLTVV.

The chain is built from TRBV30 and TRBJ2-2; 10 bases map to TRBD2. Germline CDR1 and CDR2: GTSNPN and SVGIG (reference sequence). The CDR3 loop spans 15 amino acids. V shed 4 bases and J 5 bases; nucleotides not matched to a gene: 7. The CDR3 nucleotides are TGTGCCTGGACTAAAAGCGGGAGGGGGACCGGGGAGCTGTTTTTT. As protein: CAWTKSGRGTGELFF.

The chain uses TRBV10-3 and TRBJ2-1; 8 nucleotides line up with TRBD2. J gave up 7 bases and V 8 bases, and 4 bases lay outside the gene matches. There are 12 residues in the CDR3. The germline gives CDR1 ENHRY, CDR2 SYGVKD. The CDR3 is CAISGGSNEQFF. CDR3 DNA: TGTGCCATCTCGGGGGGGTCAAATGAGCAGTTCTTC.

In its sample, this clone was seen once. The chain carries TRBV5-4 and TRBJ1-1; D is ambiguous. V lost 0 bases and J lost 7, with 10 bases in between. The length of the CDR3 is 13 residues. Per germline, CDR1 SGHNT and CDR2 YYREEE (reference sequence). CDR3 sequence reads: CASSLGQRDEAFF. The DNA for the CDR3 is TGTGCCAGCAGCTTGGGTCAGCGGGATGAAGCTTTCTTT.

This clone was recorded only once. The V call is TRBV28, the J call TRBJ2-7; no definite D call. The germline V gene encodes CDR1 MDHEN and CDR2 SYDVKM. This CDR3 comprises 15 residues. V was trimmed by 5 bases and J by 0 bases, leaving 14 bases between them. CDR3 sequence: CASSPYGSSSYEQYF. For the CDR3, the DNA is TGTGCCAGCAGTCCTTACGGGTCCAGCTCCTACGAGCAGTACTTC. Full variable domain (missing parts from reference TRBV28 and TRBJ2-7): DVKVTQSSRYLVKRTGEKVFLECVQDMDHENMFWYRQDPGLGLRLIYFSYDVKMKEKGDIPEGYSVSREKKERFSLILESASTNQTSMYLCASSPYGSSSYEQYFGPGTRLTVT.

The CDR3 here is CAWSQRGGTEAFF. For the CDR3, the DNA is TGTGCCTGGAGTCAAAGAGGGGGGACTGAAGCTTTCTTT. This chain links TRBV30 with TRBJ1-1; D is perhaps TRBD1 (6 bases). This CDR3 is built from 13 residues. V was shortened by 2 bases and J by 5 bases, with 12 bases between the two germline ends. The germline V gene encodes CDR1 GTSNPN and CDR2 SVGIG (reference sequence). Full variable domain (remainder filled in from reference TRBV30 and TRBJ1-1): SQTIHQWPATLVQPVGSPLSLECTVEGTSNPNLYWYRQAAGRGLQLLFYSVGIGQISSEVPQNLSASRPQDRQFILSSKKLLLSDSGFYLCAWSQRGGTEAFFGQGTRLTVV.

This chain joins TRBV5-1 and TRBJ2-7; D possibly corresponds to TRBD2 (6 bases). This CDR3 is built from 14 residues. CDR1 is SGHRS and CDR2 is YFSETQ in the germline V gene. Trimming removed 1 base from V and 4 bases from J, with 12 bases in between. As DNA, the CDR3 is TGCGCCAGCAGCTTGTTGGAGGGGACTTACGAGCAGTACTTC. It is translated as CASSLLEGTYEQYF.

The chain has TRBV6-1 and TRBJ1-1, with D maybe TRBD1 (5 bases). Germline CDR1 MNHNS, CDR2 SASEGT. V gave up 6 bases and J gave up 1 base, with 12 bases separating them. The CDR3 covers 14 residues. CDR3: CASRPSGENTEAFF. Written as DNA, the CDR3 is TGTGCCAGCAGACCTTCGGGGGAGAACACTGAAGCTTTCTTT.

The V call is TRBV28, the J call TRBJ1-1; D is unresolved. Trimming stripped 6 bases from V and 4 bases from J, with 15 bases between. CDR1 MDHEN and CDR2 SYDVKM come from the germline V gene. This CDR3 comprises 14 residues. CDR3 sequence reads: CASSPGDITTEAFF. In DNA form, the CDR3 reads TGTGCCAGCAGCCCCGGTGACATTACCACTGAAGCTTTCTTT.